The 20 T cell receptor beta chains below were found in one sample sequenced in a study of T-cell memory formation after mild COVID-19. TCRdb passed the 5' RACE reads through MiXCR, listing each CDR3 protein once. The table has about 400,000 distinct CDR3 sequences, about a sixth seen once. The sequenced material came from PBMCs or a T cell subset sorted from them (not recorded which). The receptors originated from a man younger than 35 who had mild COVID-19 (a few samples of this study predate the infection). Cell type and time point are not known.

This clonotype has a handful of counts. The chain recombines TRBV18 with TRBJ2-1; 10 bases are shared with TRBD2. Losses at the gene ends were 2 bases for V and 6 bases for J; bases not matched to a gene: 13. CDR3 size: 18 residues. Germline V gives CDR1 KGHSH, CDR2 LQKENI. Here the CDR3 DNA reads TGTGCCAGCTCACCAAAAGGTCAGGTGCTAGCGGGGGCCAATGAGCAGTTCTTC. This sequence encodes CASSPKGQVLAGANEQFF.

The V gene is TRBV20-1, the J gene TRBJ2-5; 11 nucleotides match TRBD2. V shed 3 bases and J 4 bases; nucleotides not matched to a gene: 16. The CDR3 has 18 amino acids. Germline-derived CDR1 and CDR2 are DFQATT and SNEGSKA (reference sequence). The DNA of the CDR3 is TGCAGTGCTAGCGGGTCGGCTAGCGGGGGGAATCGGGTAGAGACCCAGTACTTC. Translation: CSASGSASGGNRVETQYF.

The J gene is TRBJ2-2, the V gene TRBV4-3; 7 bases match TRBD2. Trimming removed 4 bases from V and 4 bases from J; junction bases left unmatched: 9. In germline, CDR1 is LGHNA, CDR2 YSLEER. The CDR3 has 16 residues. For the CDR3, the DNA is TGCGCCAGCAGCCCGCTACGGGGGGAGCGCACCGGGGAGCTGTTTTTT. Translating it yields CASSPLRGERTGELFF.

In this sample, this clonotype turned up a few times. The V and J genes are TRBV29-1 and TRBJ2-5; D is unclear. V lost 8 bases and J 5 bases, leaving 18 bases between the germline ends. The germline gives CDR1 SQVTM, CDR2 ANQGSEA. This CDR3 region has 13 residues. The DNA for the CDR3 is TGCAGCTTCGGGTACCGGAGTGGGGAGACCCAGTACTTC. This encodes CSFGYRSGETQYF.

By sample share, this clonotype is medium-sized. A junction boundary mismatches the germline segment, possibly from a read error. V gene TRBV5-1 combines with J gene TRBJ2-3; D uncertain. Germline V gene sequence: CDR1 SGHRS, CDR2 YFSETQ. The CDR3 sequence is 11 residues long. CDR3 residues: CASSLTDTQYF. CDR3 in DNA: TGTGCCAGCAGTTTAACAGATACGCAGTATTTT.

This clonotype was recorded a few times. The V call is TRBV10-2, the J call TRBJ2-1; no reliable D call. The CDR3 loop spans 14 amino acids. Trimming pared 3 bases from V and 2 bases from J, leaving 8 bases between. Per the germline V gene, CDR1 is WSHSY and CDR2 is SAAADI. CDR3 amino acids: CASSDDTAYNEQFF. The DNA of the CDR3 is TGCGCCAGCAGTGATGATACAGCCTACAATGAGCAGTTCTTC.

The J gene is TRBJ2-3, the V gene TRBV12-3 or TRBV12-4, with D tentatively TRBD1 (6 bases). This CDR3 is built from 15 residues. V lost 3 bases, J lost 6 bases, and 16 bases lay in between. The CDR3 region has the DNA TGTGCCAGCAGTTTGGGGGCGGTTGACTCCGATACGCAGTATTTT. Encoded protein: CASSLGAVDSDTQYF.

This clonotype occurred once. This sequence joins TRBV6-6 and TRBJ2-7, with 7 nucleotides matching TRBD1. Germline lookup yields CDR1 MNHNY and CDR2 SVGAGI (reference sequence). The CDR3 runs 14 residues. V was clipped by 5 bases and J by 5 bases; unmatched bases: 9. The CDR3 region has the DNA TGTGCCAGCAGTGAATCGACAGGGTCCAACGAGCAGTACTTC. Translating it yields CASSESTGSNEQYF.

V and J are TRBV9 and TRBJ2-5, with 8 nucleotides matching TRBD1. The CDR3 totals 16 residues. CDR1 is SGDLS and CDR2 is YYNGEE in the germline V gene. V shed 0 bases and J 3 bases; nucleotides not matched to a gene: 7. The CDR3 nucleotides are TGTGCCAGCAGCGTAGGAGCAGGGGGCTTAGAAGAGACCCAGTACTTC. It encodes CASSVGAGGLEETQYF. Full variable domain (missing parts from reference TRBV9 and TRBJ2-5): DSGVTQTPKHLITATGQRVTLRCSPRSGDLSVYWYQQSLDQGLQFLIQYYNGEERAKGNILERFSAQQFPDLHSELNLSSLELGDSALYFCASSVGAGGLEETQYFGPGTRLLVL.

This chain links TRBV14 with TRBJ1-5, with a tentative D call TRBD1 (6 bases). The length of the CDR3 is 13 residues. V was trimmed by 5 bases and J by 3 bases, leaving 8 bases between them. Germline loops: CDR1 SGHDN, CDR2 FVKESK. CDR3 in DNA: TGTGCCAGCAGCACAGGGCCCAATCAGCCCCAGCATTTT. It specifies CASSTGPNQPQHF. The variable domain in full, completed from reference TRBV14 and TRBJ1-5, reads EAGVTQFPSHSVIEKGQTVTLRCDPISGHDNLYWYRRVMGKEIKFLLHFVKESKQDESGMPNNRFLAERTGGTYSTLKVQPAELEDSGVYFCASSTGPNQPQHFGDGTRLSIL.

Here the CDR3 reads CASSLGGGRASYEQYF. CDR3 sequence (DNA): TGTGCCAGCAGCTTAGGAGGCGGCAGGGCGTCCTACGAGCAGTACTTC. The chain links TRBV7-2 to TRBJ2-7, with D possibly TRBD1 on 5 matching bases. Looked up from germline, CDR1 is SGHTA and CDR2 is FQGNSA. The CDR3 is 16 amino acids. Trimming removed 1 base from V and 1 base from J, with 14 bases in between.

A remark on this clonotype: One end of the junction varies from germline; a read error may be responsible. The chain joins TRBV24-1 to TRBJ2-6, with a tentative D call TRBD1 (5 bases). Germline V gene lookup returns CDR1 KGHDR and CDR2 SFDVKD. The CDR3 totals 18 residues. The CDR3 protein is CVTSDRQLPYSGANVLTF. The CDR3 nucleotides are TGTGTCACCAGTGATCGACAGCTCCCCTACTCTGGGGCCAACGTCCTGACTTTC.

J is TRBJ2-4 and V is TRBV18; 7 bases line up with TRBD1. Per the germline V gene, CDR1 is KGHSH and CDR2 is LQKENI. The CDR3 is 16 amino acids. Unmatched junction bases numbered 7, after V lost 2 bases and J lost 3 bases. The CDR3 loop is CASSPSQGLGKNIQYF. The CDR3 DNA follows: TGTGCCAGCTCACCATCACAGGGGTTGGGCAAAAACATTCAGTACTTC.

This chain joins TRBV7-3 and TRBJ1-2; D call uncertain. The CDR3 is 15 amino acids. V was pared by 5 bases and J by 2 bases, with 15 bases between. Germline V gene sequence: CDR1 SGHTA, CDR2 FQGTGA. The CDR3 DNA sequence: TGTGCCAGCAGCGGGTCGGGAGGCAGCAACTATGGCTACACCTTC. Translating gives CASSGSGGSNYGYTF.

The sample holds many counts of this clonotype. The rearrangement uses TRBV20-1 and TRBJ2-3, with 8 bases identical to TRBD2. The J segment lost 3 bases and the V segment lost 5 bases, leaving 10 bases of the junction unmatched. Germline CDR1 is DFQATT and CDR2 is SNEGSKA (reference sequence). CDR3 length: 15 residues. For the CDR3, the DNA is TGCAGTGCTCATTCTGCGGGGGGAGGAACAGATACGCAGTATTTT. Encoded protein: CSAHSAGGGTDTQYF.

This clonotype was detected only a few times. The chain couples TRBV4-1 to TRBJ1-5; D call uncertain. The CDR3 contains 14 residues. Germline V gene lookup returns CDR1 MGHRA and CDR2 YSYEKL. Between the trimmed V and J ends, which lost 1 base and 2 bases, there was a span of 6 bases. In DNA form, the CDR3 reads TGCGCCAGCAGCCAAGCAGAGGGCAATCAGCCCCAGCATTTT. Amino acids: CASSQAEGNQPQHF.

The genes are TRBV7-2 and TRBJ2-3, with a possible D match to TRBD1 (5 bases). CDR1 and CDR2 from the germline V gene are SGHTA and FQGNSA. The CDR3 totals 16 residues. V lost 6 bases and J 4 bases, leaving 20 bases between the germline ends. CDR3 sequence: CASRNQEGVVPDTQYF. Written as DNA, the CDR3 is TGTGCCAGCAGGAACCAGGAAGGGGTCGTCCCAGATACGCAGTATTTT. Full variable domain (missing parts from reference TRBV7-2 and TRBJ2-3): GAGVSQSPSNKVTEKGKDVELRCDPISGHTALYWYRQSLGQGLEFLIYFQGNSAPDKSGLPSDRFSAERTGGSVSTLTIQRTQQEDSAVYLCASRNQEGVVPDTQYFGPGTRLTVL.

The V call is TRBV7-3, the J call TRBJ1-1; 7 positions agree with TRBD1. CDR1 SGHTA and CDR2 FQGTGA come from the germline V gene. With V trimmed by 8 bases and J by 4 bases, 10 bases remained unmatched. The CDR3 sequence is 14 residues long. CDR3 sequence: CASGQGGSSTEAFF. CDR3 bases: TGTGCCAGCGGGCAGGGGGGGAGTAGCACTGAAGCTTTCTTT. Together with reference TRBV7-3 and TRBJ1-1, the CDR3 gives the full variable domain: GAGVSQTPSNKVTEKGKYVELRCDPISGHTALYWYRQSLGQGPEFLIYFQGTGAADDSGLPNDRFFAVRPEGSVSTLKIQRTERGDSAVYLCASGQGGSSTEAFFGQGTRLTVV.

This clonotype was observed a few times. The J gene is TRBJ2-3, the V gene TRBV2; the match to TRBD2 covers 13 bases. Per the germline V gene, CDR1 is SNHLY and CDR2 is FYNNEI. This CDR3 comprises 17 residues. V gave up 6 bases and J gave up 2 bases; unmatched junction bases: 8. The CDR3 coding sequence is TGTGCCAGCAGCTCCCGACTAGCGGGGGGACACACAGATACGCAGTATTTT. Its protein product is CASSSRLAGGHTDTQYF.

The CDR3 is CASSDSPSNTEAFF. The CDR3 nucleotides are TGTGCCAGCAGTGACTCGCCATCTAACACTGAAGCTTTCTTT. The gene calls are TRBV6-4 and TRBJ1-1; D unresolved. V was trimmed by 0 bases and J by 2 bases, leaving 7 bases between them. The CDR3 spans 14 residues. Germline loops: CDR1 MRHNA, CDR2 SNTAGT.